This paragraph covers one T cell receptor beta chain sequence. Its specificity is not known. The data belong to a study of T cells after yellow fever vaccination. At the level of the study: SMART-Seq v4 Ultra Low Input handled preparation of low-cell-number fractions.

The CDR3 runs 16 residues. Trimming stripped 3 bases from V and 8 bases from J, with 20 bases between. Germline CDR1 and CDR2: LGHNA and YSLEER. Notes on the study in general: In post-booster samples, most primary-vaccination clones reappeared (roughly 96% CD4, nearly 90% CD8). Peaking faster, on day 5 versus 15, the secondary response was nonetheless weaker.

Production of TCR cDNA was by 5'RACE template switching, which also added a universal primer site and UMIs. TCRdb called the 5' RACE reads again in MiXCR, with one record for every CDR3 protein. The sample carries some 390,000 distinct CDR3 sequences, around 19% recorded once. This sample comprised PBMCs, obtained before the yellow fever booster vaccination. The chain employs TRBV4-3 and TRBJ2-4, with D possibly TRBD1 on 6 matching bases. The receptor comes from a man younger than 35 who received the YFV17D yellow fever vaccine. The chain's CDR3 is CASSHSWRAPGDIQYF. CDR3 bases: TGCGCCAGCAGCCATTCTTGGCGGGCCCCAGGGGACATTCAGTACTTC.